This T cell receptor (beta chain) emerged from a study of identical twins. Using its own MiXCR run on the 5' RACE reads, TCRdb lists one record per CDR3 protein. The data show about 890,000 distinct CDR3 sequences, with roughly an eighth seen just once and about 1.5% held by the top ten. This clonotype came up many times. A junction boundary mismatches the germline segment, possibly from a read error. The CDR3 is 13 amino acids. Separately, the same data were catalogued under a study of yellow fever vaccine responses in identical twins.

This TCR was recovered from a woman between 18 and 29 years old in good health. The sample comprised PBMCs. V and J are TRBV12-3 or TRBV12-4 and TRBJ2-5; the D gene is possibly TRBD2 (6 bases). CDR3 DNA sequence: TGTGCCAGCAGGTTAGCCGGGGGAGAGACCCAGTACTTC. Its translation is CASRLAGGETQYF.